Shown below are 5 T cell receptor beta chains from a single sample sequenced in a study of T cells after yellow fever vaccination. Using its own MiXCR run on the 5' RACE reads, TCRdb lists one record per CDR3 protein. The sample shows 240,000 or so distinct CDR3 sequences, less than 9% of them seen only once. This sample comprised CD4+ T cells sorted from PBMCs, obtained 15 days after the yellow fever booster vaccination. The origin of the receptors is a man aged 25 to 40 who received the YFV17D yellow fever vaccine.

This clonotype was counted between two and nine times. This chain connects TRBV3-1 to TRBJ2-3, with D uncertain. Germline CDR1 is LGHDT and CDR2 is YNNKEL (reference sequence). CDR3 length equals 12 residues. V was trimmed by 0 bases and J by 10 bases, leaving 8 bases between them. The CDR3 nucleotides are TGTGCCAGCAGCCAAGATCGACGGGCGCAGTATTTT. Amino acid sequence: CASSQDRRAQYF.

The CDR3, as DNA: TGTGCCAGCAGTCTACGACAAACCTCGAACACTGAAGCTTTCTTT. Protein product: CASSLRQTSNTEAFF. V and J are TRBV6-5 and TRBJ1-1; D not resolved. The V and J ends lost 5 bases and 1 base respectively, with 14 bases between them. There are 15 residues in the CDR3. Germline CDR1 reads MNHEY; CDR2 reads SVGAGI.

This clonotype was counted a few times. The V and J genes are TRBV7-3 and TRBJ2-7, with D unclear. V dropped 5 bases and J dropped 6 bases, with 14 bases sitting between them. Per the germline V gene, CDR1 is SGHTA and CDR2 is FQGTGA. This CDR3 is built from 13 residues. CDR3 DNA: TGTGCCAGCAGCCGCCGGAGCCAGACCGAGCAGTACTTC. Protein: CASSRRSQTEQYF.

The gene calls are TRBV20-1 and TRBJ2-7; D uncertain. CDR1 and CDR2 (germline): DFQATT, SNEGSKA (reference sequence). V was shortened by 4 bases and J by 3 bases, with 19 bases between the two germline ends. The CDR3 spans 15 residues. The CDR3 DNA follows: TGCAGTGCTAATTCTGTGGCTAGTCCAAACTACGAGCAGTACTTC. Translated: CSANSVASPNYEQYF.

In nucleotides, the CDR3 is TGCGCCAGCAGCTTGGAGGGAGGGTGGGACGAGCAGTTCTTC. It yields the protein CASSLEGGWDEQFF. This chain connects TRBV5-1 to TRBJ2-1, with TRBD2 identical over 7 bases. Trimming cost V 0 bases and J 10 bases; bases outside gene matches: 7. The CDR3 contains 14 residues. The germline V gene encodes CDR1 SGHRS and CDR2 YFSETQ.